This T cell receptor (beta chain) stems from a study of T-cell reconstitution after alpha-beta-depleted transplantation in children (dated by TCRdb to the mid-2010s). Regarding the study in general: Using TCR repertoire profiling, the study followed T-cell immune reconstitution in a quantitative way in children after TCRalphabeta/CD19-depleted allogeneic hematopoietic cell transplantation.

Receptor libraries were prepared by PCR. Instrument used: Illumina HiSeq 2500. Molecular barcoding was employed in the preparation of TCR libraries, with unique molecular identifiers being used to normalize TCRbeta repertoire quantification. TCRdb reprocessing: public reads trimmed at Q25 with fastp, clones called with MiXCR, in-frame beta chains kept. For every CDR3 protein sequence, its rows merge into one entry that carries the most common genes and DNA. The sample yields about 580,000 distinct CDR3 sequences; 20% to 25% were counted once. Less than 15% of the sample is in the top ten clones. CDR1 and CDR2, per the germline V gene, are SGDLS and YYNGEE. The CDR3 goes from the cysteine to the phenylalanine over 16 residues. Only the CDR3 part of the read is kept: 48 bases, read in frame from the first base. V and J are trimmed by 2 bases and 8 bases, and the gene matches miss 8 bases of the junction.

On this clonotype itself: No cognate antigen has been identified for it. Base qualities are not recorded, but no much larger clone differs from it by a single base.

Results and caveats for the whole study, not just this receptor: Apparently early alphabetaT-cell count recovery about two months after transplant reportedly relied on only several hundred rapidly expanded clones derived from non-depleted graft cells. Hyperexpanded clone frequencies declined over subsequent months; after one year, T-cell counts and TCRbeta diversity were mostly attributed to newly produced T cells. In some patients, the high TCRbeta diversity seen at day 60 was put down to recipient T cells and intrathymic progenitors that had survived conditioning.

This specimen's treatment or condition label, per the study, means: allogeneic hematopoietic cell transplantation with graft depleted of TCRalphabeta T cells and CD19 B cells. Transplant recipients were children who received TCRalphabeta/CD19-depleted allogeneic hematopoietic cell grafts. This clonotype was obtained from a boy in the first two years of life who had a stem cell transplant for acute myeloid leukemia, so the T cells may come from the graft donor. This chain joins TRBV9 to TRBJ2-1, with TRBD2 matching 12 junction bases. Sequenced material: PBMCs, mostly from graft donor cells, taken 360 days after TCRalphabeta/CD19-depleted stem cell transplant. The CDR3: CASSVALAGGEDEQFF. In nucleotides, the sequence is TGTGCCAGCAGCGTGGCACTAGCGGGGGGTGAGGATGAGCAGTTCTTC. The entire variable domain, with the stretches around the CDR3 drawn from the reference TRBV9 and TRBJ2-1 proteins, is DSGVTQTPKHLITATGQRVTLRCSPRSGDLSVYWYQQSLDQGLQFLIQYYNGEERAKGNILERFSAQQFPDLHSELNLSSLELGDSALYFCASSVALAGGEDEQFFGPGTRLTVL.